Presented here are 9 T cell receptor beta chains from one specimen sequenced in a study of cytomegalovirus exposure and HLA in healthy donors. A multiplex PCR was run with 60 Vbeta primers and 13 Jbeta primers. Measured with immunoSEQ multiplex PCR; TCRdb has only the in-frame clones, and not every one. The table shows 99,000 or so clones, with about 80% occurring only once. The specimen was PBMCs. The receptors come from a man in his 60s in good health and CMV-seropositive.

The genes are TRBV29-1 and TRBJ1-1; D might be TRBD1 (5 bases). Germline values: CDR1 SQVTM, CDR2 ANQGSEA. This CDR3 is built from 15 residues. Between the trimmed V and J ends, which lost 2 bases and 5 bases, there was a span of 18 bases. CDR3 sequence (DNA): TGCAGCGTTGAATTGGAGGGGCCCCTTCTTACTGAAGCTTTCTTT. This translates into CSVELEGPLLTEAFF.

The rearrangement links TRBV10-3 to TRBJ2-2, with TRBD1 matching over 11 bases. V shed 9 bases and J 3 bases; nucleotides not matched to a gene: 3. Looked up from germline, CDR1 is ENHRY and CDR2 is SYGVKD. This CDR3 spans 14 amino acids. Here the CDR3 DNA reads TGTGCCATTCGGGACAGGGGGGACACCGGGGAGCTGTTTTTT. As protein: CAIRDRGDTGELFF.

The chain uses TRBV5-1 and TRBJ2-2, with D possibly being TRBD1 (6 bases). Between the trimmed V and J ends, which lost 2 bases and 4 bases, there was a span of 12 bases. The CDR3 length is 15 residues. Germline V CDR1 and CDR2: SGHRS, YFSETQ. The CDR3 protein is CASSFDGTITGELFF. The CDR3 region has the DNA TGCGCCAGCAGCTTCGACGGGACAATCACCGGGGAGCTGTTTTTT.

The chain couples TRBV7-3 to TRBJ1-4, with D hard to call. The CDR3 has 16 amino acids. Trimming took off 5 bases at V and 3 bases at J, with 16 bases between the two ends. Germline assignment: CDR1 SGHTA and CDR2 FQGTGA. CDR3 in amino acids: CASSPLLERANEKLFF. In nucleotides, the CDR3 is TGTGCCAGCAGCCCCCTTTTGGAGCGGGCTAATGAAAAACTGTTTTTT.

Here the CDR3 reads CASSPTGADTQYF. The CDR3 bases are TGTGCCAGCAGCCCCACCGGTGCGGATACGCAGTATTTT. This rearrangement joins TRBV7-3 to TRBJ2-3; D not certain. Germline values: CDR1 SGHTA, CDR2 FQGTGA. The V and J ends lost 5 bases and 6 bases respectively, with 12 bases between them. This CDR3 spans 13 amino acids.

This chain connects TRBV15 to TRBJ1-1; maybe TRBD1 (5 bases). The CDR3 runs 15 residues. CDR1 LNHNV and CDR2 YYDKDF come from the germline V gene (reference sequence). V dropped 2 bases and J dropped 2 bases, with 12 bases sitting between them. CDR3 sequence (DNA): TGTGCCACCAGCAGATTACTGGGGGGAAACACTGAAGCTTTCTTT. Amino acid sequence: CATSRLLGGNTEAFF.

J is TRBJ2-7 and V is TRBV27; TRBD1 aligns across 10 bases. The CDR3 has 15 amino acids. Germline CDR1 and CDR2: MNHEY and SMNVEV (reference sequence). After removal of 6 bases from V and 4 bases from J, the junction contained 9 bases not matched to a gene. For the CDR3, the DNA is TGTGCCAGCAGCTATTCGGGACAGGGGTTATACGAGCAGTACTTC. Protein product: CASSYSGQGLYEQYF.

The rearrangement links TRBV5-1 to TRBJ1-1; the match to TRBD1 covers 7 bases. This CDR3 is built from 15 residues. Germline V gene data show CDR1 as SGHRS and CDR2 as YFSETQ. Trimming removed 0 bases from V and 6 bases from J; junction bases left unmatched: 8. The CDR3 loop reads CASSLEYRGRSEAFF. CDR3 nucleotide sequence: TGCGCCAGCAGCTTGGAATACAGGGGAAGGTCTGAAGCTTTCTTT.

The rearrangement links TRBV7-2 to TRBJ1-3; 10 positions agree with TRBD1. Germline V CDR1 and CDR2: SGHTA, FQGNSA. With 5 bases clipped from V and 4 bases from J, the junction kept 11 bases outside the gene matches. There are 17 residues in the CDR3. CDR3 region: CASSKNRDRGVGNTIYF. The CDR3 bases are TGTGCCAGCAGCAAAAACCGGGACAGGGGCGTAGGAAACACCATATATTTT.